This T cell receptor beta chain was identified in a study of cytomegalovirus exposure and HLA in healthy donors. Germline CDR1 is LNHDA and CDR2 is SQIVND (reference sequence). The V gene lost 7 bases and the J gene lost 10 bases, with 19 bases spanning the gap. This CDR3 is 13 amino acids long. Concerning this clone itself: The target antigen is unknown.

General study points: Accurate prediction of most subjects' HLA-A and HLA-B alleles from TCR beta sequences was reported. DRB1 showed the most TCR associations and HLA-C the fewest in a later analysis, as rates varied by HLA locus.

Primers for the PCR totalled 60 Vbeta and 13 Jbeta. Profiled with immunoSEQ multiplex PCR; TCRdb holds only in-frame clones, not every one. The sample has 150,000 to 200,000 clones. Source material: PBMCs. The sequence was obtained from a woman younger than 30 in good health and CMV-seropositive. This chain joins TRBV19 and TRBJ1-2, with D possibly TRBD1 on 6 matching bases. CDR3 in amino acids: CASIQRGNALYTF. The CDR3 nucleotides are TGTGCCAGTATCCAAAGGGGGAACGCCCTCTACACCTTC.